The source of this T cell receptor beta chain is a study of identical twins. Whole-study results and caveats: With abundant cord blood beta clonotypes, insertions were fewer; memory repertoires showed no such pattern. Among beta out-of-frame sequences, excess sharing between twins appeared weaker.

This CDR3 has 15 amino acids. The V segment lost 5 bases and the J segment 6 bases; nucleotides outside the gene matches: 5. Per the germline V gene, CDR1 is SGHTA and CDR2 is FQGNSA. This clonotype was found many times. What it binds is not known. TCRdb itself ran the 5' RACE reads through MiXCR, one entry per CDR3 protein. The sample contains a few hundred thousand distinct CDR3 sequences, roughly 9% of which appear only once. The sequenced sample consisted of naive T cells sorted from blood. The chain uses TRBV7-2 and TRBJ2-3; 13 nucleotides align to TRBD2. The sequence came from a woman aged 45-60 years in good health. CDR3 DNA sequence: TGTGCCAGCAGCCGGACTAGCGGGAGAACGGATACGCAGTATTTT. This gives the protein CASSRTSGRTDTQYF.